A single sample gave rise to the 10 T cell receptor beta chains below, sequenced in a study of control samples from healthy donors and cancer patients. Clones were read by immunoSEQ multiplex PCR, and TCRdb kept only the in-frame ones, dropping some. The repertoire holds 140,000 to 150,000 clones, 93% seen once, with roughly 6.2% in the top ten. Input material: blood. These receptors all come from a man aged 18 to 35 in good health.

The rearrangement joins TRBV9 to TRBJ2-2, with a weak D call TRBD2 (5 bases). V was pared by 3 bases and J by 10 bases, with 19 bases between. From germline, CDR1 is SGDLS and CDR2 YYNGEE. The CDR3 runs 15 residues. Here the CDR3 reads CASSDGRTGFEELFF. The CDR3 region has the DNA TGTGCCAGCAGCGACGGCAGGACGGGATTCGAGGAGCTGTTTTTT.

This CDR3 reads CATSTGTRLNTEAFF. For the CDR3, the DNA is TGCGCCACCTCGACAGGGACTCGGCTAAACACTGAAGCTTTCTTT. The chain recombines TRBV10-1 with TRBJ1-1; the match to TRBD1 covers 7 bases. Looked up from germline, CDR1 is WNHNN and CDR2 is SYGVQD (reference sequence). The V gene end was trimmed by 10 bases and the J gene end by 2 bases; junction bases not matched to a gene: 13. CDR3 size: 15 residues.

The V and J genes are TRBV3-1 (or the pseudogene TRBV3-2) and TRBJ1-5, with D possibly matching TRBD1 (5 bases). Looked up from germline, CDR1 is LGHDT and CDR2 is YNNKEL (reference sequence). Trimming pared 5 bases from V and 4 bases from J, leaving 21 bases between. The CDR3 length is 17 residues. The CDR3 loop reads CASSIPTGGGGNQPQHF. CDR3 nucleotide sequence: TGTGCCAGCAGCATCCCCACGGGTGGGGGTGGGAATCAGCCCCAGCATTTT.

The chain combines TRBV7-9 with TRBJ2-2; TRBD1 is a possible D gene (5 bases). Germline CDR1 reads SEHNR; CDR2 reads FQNEAQ (reference sequence). The CDR3 loop spans 18 amino acids. V lost 5 bases, J lost 3 bases, and 22 bases lay in between. CDR3 in DNA: TGTGCCAGCAGCCCCAGAAGGGGATCGGCGAATTACACCGGGGAGCTGTTTTTT. Translation gives CASSPRRGSANYTGELFF.

The chain carries TRBV29-1 and TRBJ2-7; TRBD1 aligns across 9 bases. The CDR3 extends over 12 amino acids. J lost 5 bases, V lost 6 bases, and 5 bases had no gene match. Germline CDR1 is SQVTM and CDR2 is ANQGSEA. CDR3 protein: CSVTTGGDEQYF. Written as DNA, the CDR3 is TGCAGCGTGACAACAGGGGGCGACGAGCAGTACTTC.

The chain employs TRBV7-2 and TRBJ2-1; a weak D match, TRBD2 (6 bases). V lost 1 base and J lost 0, with 10 bases in between. Germline CDR1 and CDR2: SGHTA and FQGNSA. The CDR3 totals 16 residues. The CDR3: CASSLVTGVSYNEQFF. For the CDR3, the DNA is TGTGCCAGCAGCTTAGTTACGGGAGTCTCCTACAATGAGCAGTTCTTC.

The chain employs TRBV19 and TRBJ1-4; maybe TRBD1 (5 bases). Per germline, CDR1 LNHDA and CDR2 SQIVND (reference sequence). The CDR3 is 16 amino acids. V was cut by 3 bases and J by 0 bases, with 11 bases left in between. The CDR3 DNA sequence: TGTGCCAGTAGTATGGTCAGGGAAACAACTAATGAAAAACTGTTTTTT. Its protein product is CASSMVRETTNEKLFF.

Note on this clone: This sample includes further DNA sequences coding for the same CDR3. This chain uses TRBV7-3 with TRBJ2-4; 12 nucleotides agree with TRBD2. The CDR3 runs to 17 residues. Germline trimming cut 6 bases from V and 1 base from J; bases unmatched to any gene: 7. CDR1 and CDR2 from the germline V gene are SGHTA and FQGTGA. The CDR3 loop reads CASSPQGLAGAKNIQYF. The CDR3 DNA reads as TGTGCCAGCAGTCCGCAGGGACTAGCGGGCGCCAAAAACATTCAGTACTTC.

The rearrangement uses TRBV11-2 and TRBJ2-1, with 13 bases identical to TRBD2. V shed 5 bases and J 11 bases; nucleotides not matched to a gene: 18. The CDR3 spans 18 residues. Per germline, CDR1 SGHAT and CDR2 FQNNGV. The CDR3 DNA is TGTGCCAGCAGCAGCTTACCGTCAGCACTAGCGGGAGGGCCTAAGCAGTTCTTC. As protein: CASSSLPSALAGGPKQFF.

The chain has TRBV2 and TRBJ1-5, with 11 positions matching TRBD1. Germline V gene lookup returns CDR1 SNHLY and CDR2 FYNNEI. This CDR3 spans 15 amino acids. Germline trimming cut 6 bases from V and 5 bases from J; bases unmatched to any gene: 6. The CDR3 DNA sequence: TGTGCCAGCAGCTCCGGGACAGGGGGTTATCAGCCCCAGCATTTT. Residues: CASSSGTGGYQPQHF.